This T cell receptor beta chain was sequenced during a study of blood T cell repertoires in COVID-19. Study summary: The origin of the acute and convalescent COVID-19 samples was the United States, Italy and Spain. Sources were T cells, B-cell-depleted T cells, or PBMCs; the material itself was cDNA or gDNA.

The germline V and J ends were trimmed by 6 bases and 5 bases, with 19 bases remaining between them. The CDR3 length is 15 residues. Looked up from germline, CDR1 is MNHEY and CDR2 is SVGAGI. As processed by the authors: Amplification from reference gene primers served as the basis for estimated nucleated cell counts. Sequencing was performed with immunoSEQ multiplex PCR; in TCRdb, only in-frame clones are kept and a portion is missing. The V and J calls and the clone size are those of that table, but D and trimming were determined from the DNA. Here the sample spans about 140,000 clones, about 87% being singletons.

The TCR comes from a woman between 50 and 59 years old with acute or convalescent COVID-19. The specimen sequenced was peripheral blood. V usage is TRBV6-5 and J usage is TRBJ1-1, with D tentatively TRBD1 (5 bases). The CDR3 DNA is TGTGCCAGCAGCCTCCGGAGGGGAATTGGGACTGAAGCTTTCTTT. It translates to CASSLRRGIGTEAFF.